This entry lists 29 T cell receptor beta chains sequenced from one sample in a study of cytomegalovirus exposure and HLA in healthy donors (dated by TCRdb to 2015 to 2018). The receptor library was made with the immunoSEQ multiplex PCR assay. A mixture of 60 forward primers for TCR Vbeta segments and 13 reverse primers for TCR Jbeta segments was used in the multiplex PCR. The table comes from immuneACCESS by way of TCRdb, which keeps in-frame sequences with V and J called. Part of the clones is missing from these tables; in studies checked, under half for an unresolved V gene and the rest for unknown reasons. The sample contains 100,000 or so clones, roughly four fifths of them found a single time. Of the sample, roughly 1.2% falls within the top ten clones. The sequencing input was PBMCs. These receptors were obtained from a man aged 35 to 55 in good health and CMV-seronegative.

The V call is TRBV29-1, the J call TRBJ2-5, with TRBD2 matching 11 bases. TRBJ2-7 matches the DNA end more closely, so the J call is doubtful. The length of the CDR3 is 14 residues. CDR1 is SQVTM, CDR2 ANQGSEA, per germline. In DNA, the CDR3 is TGCAGCGTTGGTGCTACTAGCGGGGGCTACGAGCAGTACTTC. This sequence encodes CSVGATSGGYEQYF.

This sequence joins TRBV5-6 and TRBJ1-6, with D hard to call. Per germline, CDR1 SGHDT and CDR2 YYEEEE. V lost 4 bases, J lost 6 bases, and 14 bases lay in between. This CDR3 contains 15 residues. The DNA of the CDR3 is TGTGCCAGCAGCGTAGGAGGGAACCTTAATTCACCCCTCCACTTT. It is translated as CASSVGGNLNSPLHF.

In this sample, this clone turned up once. Within the sample, other DNA sequences also encode this same CDR3. The rearrangement joins TRBV4-1 to TRBJ1-3; a weak D match, TRBD1 (5 bases). This CDR3 region has 16 residues. Trimming left V 4 bases short and J 0 bases short, with 13 bases between. CDR1 MGHRA and CDR2 YSYEKL come from the germline V gene. The CDR3 sequence: CASSPGRAYSGNTIYF. DNA of the CDR3: TGCGCCAGCAGCCCCGGCAGGGCGTACTCTGGAAACACCATATATTTT.

The chain couples TRBV6-1 to TRBJ2-1; D not certain. Germline CDR1 is MNHNS and CDR2 is SASEGT. This CDR3 contains 15 residues. The V gene lost 6 bases and the J gene lost 0 bases, with 12 bases spanning the gap. CDR3 region: CASRDKQSSYNEQFF. DNA of the CDR3: TGTGCCAGCAGGGATAAACAGAGCTCCTACAATGAGCAGTTCTTC.

This rearrangement joins TRBV15 to TRBJ2-7, with 8 nucleotides matching TRBD1. The V segment lost 4 bases and the J segment 2 bases; nucleotides outside the gene matches: 4. This CDR3 spans 14 amino acids. Germline loops: CDR1 LNHNV, CDR2 YYDKDF (reference sequence). The CDR3 coding sequence is TGTGCCACCAGCAAAGGACAGGGACCCTACGAGCAGTACTTC. Its translation is CATSKGQGPYEQYF.

V gene TRBV6-5 combines with J gene TRBJ2-7, with 7 bases fitting TRBD2. The CDR3 runs to 13 residues. Losses at the gene ends were 6 bases for V and 2 bases for J; bases not matched to a gene: 4. CDR1 is MNHEY, CDR2 SVGAGI, per germline. The CDR3 DNA is TGTGCCAGCAGAAGCGGGGTGACCTACGAGCAGTACTTC. Protein: CASRSGVTYEQYF.

This chain links TRBV18 with TRBJ2-4; TRBD1 matches 7 bases. Germline CDR1 reads KGHSH; CDR2 reads LQKENI. The V and J ends lost 3 bases and 0 bases, in that order; junction bases with no gene match: 8. The length of the CDR3 is 17 residues. DNA for the CDR3: TGTGCCAGCTCACCTGTGGGACAGTCACTAGCCAAAAACATTCAGTACTTC. It codes for CASSPVGQSLAKNIQYF.

The rearrangement joins TRBV5-8 to TRBJ1-1, with D perhaps matching TRBD1 (6 bases). The V and J ends lost 2 bases and 0 bases respectively, with 8 bases between them. Germline V gene sequence: CDR1 SGHTS, CDR2 YDEGEE. The CDR3 loop spans 14 amino acids. DNA for the CDR3: TGTGCCAGCAGCTTAGACAGGATGAACACTGAAGCTTTCTTT. This encodes CASSLDRMNTEAFF.

This clone has a count of ten or more. The chain carries TRBV19 and TRBJ1-3; no reliable D call. Germline CDR1 and CDR2: LNHDA and SQIVND (reference sequence). V dropped 3 bases and J dropped 0 bases, with 6 bases sitting between them. This CDR3 region has 14 residues. In DNA form, the CDR3 reads TGTGCCAGTAGTATTGAGAGCTCTGGAAACACCATATATTTT. This sequence encodes CASSIESSGNTIYF. The whole variable domain, remainder taken from reference TRBV19 and TRBJ1-3, is DGGITQSPKYLFRKEGQNVTLSCEQNLNHDAMYWYRQDPGQGLRLIYYSQIVNDFQKGDIAEGYSVSREKKESFPLTVTSAQKNPTAFYLCASSIESSGNTIYFGEGSWLTVV.

This rearrangement joins TRBV6-5 to TRBJ2-5, with D possibly being TRBD2 (6 bases). Per the germline V gene, CDR1 is MNHEY and CDR2 is SVGAGI. The CDR3 is 13 residues long. Trimming took off 4 bases at V and 5 bases at J, with 11 bases between the two ends. CDR3 loop: CASSLTEGETQYF. The DNA for the CDR3 is TGTGCCAGCAGTTTGACGGAGGGGGAGACCCAGTACTTC.

The V gene is TRBV7-6, the J gene TRBJ2-2; the match to TRBD2 covers 14 bases. CDR3 length: 18 residues. Germline V lookup: CDR1 SGHVS, CDR2 FNYEAQ. V was clipped by 5 bases and J by 1 base; unmatched bases: 6. The CDR3 DNA follows: TGTGCCAGCAGCCCGGGACTAGCGGGGGCCGAGAACACCGGGGAGCTGTTTTTT. This encodes CASSPGLAGAENTGELFF.

The gene calls are TRBV5-6 and TRBJ2-1; 7 bases align to TRBD2. After removal of 7 bases from V and 7 bases from J, the junction contained 14 bases not matched to a gene. The CDR3 has 15 amino acids. Looked up from germline, CDR1 is SGHDT and CDR2 is YYEEEE. CDR3 loop: CASQPDGRIFNEQFF. CDR3 DNA sequence: TGTGCCAGCCAACCCGACGGGAGGATATTTAATGAGCAGTTCTTC. The whole variable domain, filled in from reference TRBV5-6 and TRBJ2-1, reads DAGVTQSPTHLIKTRGQQVTLRCSPKSGHDTVSWYQQALGQGPQFIFQYYEEEERQRGNFPDRFSGHQFPNYSSELNVNALLLGDSALYLCASQPDGRIFNEQFFGPGTRLTVL.

This clone was picked up a small number of times. V usage is TRBV5-1 and J usage is TRBJ1-4; 7 nucleotides agree with TRBD1. The germline CDR1 and CDR2 sequences are SGHRS and YFSETQ. The CDR3 length is 16 residues. V was pared by 9 bases and J by 0 bases, with 11 bases of the junction left unmatched. The DNA for the CDR3 is TGCGCCATCCCGACACCGGGACAGACAACTAATGAAAAACTGTTTTTT. As protein: CAIPTPGQTTNEKLFF.

This chain links TRBV4-1 with TRBJ2-7, with TRBD1 identical over 9 bases. The CDR3 length is 14 residues. CDR1 is MGHRA and CDR2 is YSYEKL in the germline V gene. Trimming cost V 4 bases and J 4 bases; bases outside gene matches: 5. The CDR3 DNA reads as TGCGCCAGCAGCCCCGGACAGGGGCGGTACGAGCAGTACTTC. Its translation is CASSPGQGRYEQYF.

This chain uses TRBV28 with TRBJ2-7; 7 bases match TRBD2. The CDR3 has 17 residues. Germline-derived CDR1 and CDR2 are MDHEN and SYDVKM. The junction had 13 bases not matched to a gene; V was cut back by 5 bases and J by 0 bases. The CDR3 nucleotides read TGTGCCAGCAGTACTATGGGGGGGGGAGGTCGCTCCTACGAGCAGTACTTC. It encodes CASSTMGGGGRSYEQYF. Complete variable domain (other parts from reference TRBV28 and TRBJ2-7): DVKVTQSSRYLVKRTGEKVFLECVQDMDHENMFWYRQDPGLGLRLIYFSYDVKMKEKGDIPEGYSVSREKKERFSLILESASTNQTSMYLCASSTMGGGGRSYEQYFGPGTRLTVT.

In this sample, this clone turned up a few times. J is TRBJ1-3 and V is TRBV19; D gene unclear. CDR3 size: 14 residues. Germline CDR1 reads LNHDA; CDR2 reads SQIVND (reference sequence). Trimming removed 3 bases at V and 0 bases at J, with 6 bases between. CDR3 nucleotide sequence: TGTGCCAGTAGTATCCTTAACTCTGGAAACACCATATATTTT. Encoded protein: CASSILNSGNTIYF.

The chain carries TRBV2 and TRBJ2-7; TRBD2 matches at 13 bases. The CDR3 covers 16 residues. Trimming took 6 bases from V and 7 from J; bases not matched to a gene: 12. Germline CDR1 reads SNHLY; CDR2 reads FYNNEI. CDR3 nucleotide sequence: TGTGCCAGCAGGAGCCGACTAGCGGGAGGTCCGGGGGAGCAGTACTTC. The encoded protein is CASRSRLAGGPGEQYF.

The chain links TRBV14 to TRBJ2-2, with D possibly TRBD1 on 5 matching bases. With 4 bases removed from V and 4 bases from J, the gap between germline ends came to 16 bases. The CDR3 runs to 16 residues. The germline gives CDR1 SGHDN, CDR2 FVKESK. CDR3 DNA: TGTGCCAGCAGCCTCTTGCCAGGGCAGGGCACCGGGGAGCTGTTTTTT. This sequence encodes CASSLLPGQGTGELFF.

J is TRBJ2-3 and V is TRBV7-9; no definite D call. Trimming cost V 1 base and J 5 bases, with 4 bases left between them. This CDR3 is 12 amino acids long. Germline CDR1 reads SEHNR; CDR2 reads FQNEAQ (reference sequence). CDR3 loop: CASSLVRDTQYF. CDR3 DNA: TGTGCCAGCAGCTTAGTTAGAGATACGCAGTATTTT.

The chain is built from TRBV11-3 and TRBJ2-6, with 8 nucleotides matching TRBD1. Per germline, CDR1 SGHNT and CDR2 YENEEA. The V segment lost 5 bases and the J segment 0 bases; nucleotides outside the gene matches: 6. The CDR3 totals 17 residues. The CDR3 loop reads CASSPRDRSSGANVLTF. The CDR3 DNA is TGTGCCAGCAGCCCGCGGGACAGGTCCTCTGGGGCCAACGTCCTGACTTTC.

CDR3 DNA sequence: TGCAGCGTTGAGGGGGTTGACAGGCGGGTGAACACTGAAGCTTTCTTT. Translation: CSVEGVDRRVNTEAFF. The J gene is TRBJ1-1, the V gene TRBV29-1, with a tentative D call TRBD1 (6 bases). This CDR3 contains 16 residues. CDR1 SQVTM and CDR2 ANQGSEA come from the germline V gene. Trimming removed 3 bases at V and 0 bases at J, with 17 bases between.

The rearrangement links TRBV6-6 to TRBJ2-5; D is perhaps TRBD1 (5 bases). Germline V CDR1 and CDR2: MNHNY, SVGAGI (reference sequence). V lost 8 bases to trimming and J lost 2 bases, with 21 bases between them. The CDR3 consists of 16 residues. CDR3 protein: CASSPGWVRAQETQYF. CDR3 nucleotide sequence: TGTGCCAGCTCCCCTGGGTGGGTCAGGGCGCAAGAGACCCAGTACTTC.

The chain recombines TRBV4-1 with TRBJ1-1; D unresolved. CDR3 length: 15 amino acids. Trimming stripped 5 bases from V and 2 bases from J, with 15 bases between. Germline values: CDR1 MGHRA, CDR2 YSYEKL. The CDR3 sequence is CASSDRDLTNTEAFF. In DNA form, the CDR3 reads TGCGCCAGCAGCGATCGGGATTTAACAAACACTGAAGCTTTCTTT.

This sequence joins TRBV6-1 and TRBJ2-2; 8 bases fit TRBD1. Germline loops: CDR1 MNHNS, CDR2 SASEGT. There are 14 residues in the CDR3. V lost 6 bases to trimming and J lost 6 bases; unmatched junction nucleotides: 6. The CDR3 DNA is TGTGCCAGCAGCAGGACAGGGTTGGCCGGGGAGCTGTTTTTT. It is translated as CASSRTGLAGELFF.

The chain combines TRBV4-1 with TRBJ1-1, with 10 bases identical to TRBD1. The CDR3 totals 17 residues. V was pared by 8 bases and J by 5 bases, with 17 bases of the junction left unmatched. Germline V CDR1 and CDR2: MGHRA, YSYEKL. DNA of the CDR3: TGCGCCAGCGCCCGGGACAGGGGCGCAAGTGGATTAACTGAAGCTTTCTTT. Protein: CASARDRGASGLTEAFF.

The CDR3 region has the DNA TGTGCCAGCAGCTCGGGCCTGTTAGACAGGGAGTCTAGGCAGCCCCAGCATTTT. It translates to CASSSGLLDRESRQPQHF. V usage is TRBV7-8 and J usage is TRBJ1-5, with 7 bases matching TRBD1. Germline CDR1 reads SGHVS; CDR2 reads FQNEAQ. This CDR3 comprises 18 residues. With 4 bases clipped from V and 7 bases from J, the junction kept 19 bases outside the gene matches.

The genes are TRBV27 and TRBJ2-7; 9 bases align to TRBD2. The V gene's germline CDR1 is MNHEY and CDR2 SMNVEV (reference sequence). V shed 6 bases, J shed 2 bases, and the junction held 8 bases outside the gene matches. The CDR3 has 15 amino acids. In DNA, the CDR3 is TGTGCCAGCAGCGCTTCCGGGACTAGCCCCTACGAGCAGTACTTC. It is translated as CASSASGTSPYEQYF.

Concerning this clone itself: The CDR3 does not end in the conserved phenylalanine or tryptophan, so this is likely a read error. The chain uses TRBV7-9 and TRBJ2-7; D is uncertain. The CDR3 loop spans 12 amino acids. Germline CDR1 SEHNR, CDR2 FQNEAQ (reference sequence). The V gene lost 5 bases and the J gene lost 2 bases, with 7 bases spanning the gap. CDR3: CASSPGPYEQYS. CDR3 coding DNA: TGTGCCAGCAGCCCAGGTCCCTACGAGCAGTACTCC.

The V gene is TRBV18, the J gene TRBJ2-5, with 15 bases fitting TRBD2. Trimming cost V 3 bases and J 5 bases; bases outside gene matches: 7. Germline V CDR1 and CDR2: KGHSH, LQKENI. The CDR3 extends over 17 amino acids. CDR3 sequence: CASSPDGLAGGMETQYF. As DNA, the CDR3 is TGTGCCAGCTCACCCGACGGACTAGCGGGAGGGATGGAGACCCAGTACTTC.